The 26 T cell receptor beta chains reported below all come from one sample, sequenced in a study of vaccination and CD4 T cells after COVID-19. What these receptors recognize is not known. Sequence data for DNA of cultured CD4+ T cells were generated by the Oncomine TCR Beta short-read assay. MiXCR, run by TCRdb on the PCR reads, gives a single entry per CDR3 protein. Among roughly 13,000 distinct CDR3 sequences listed, about two thirds were seen once. Documented treatment: approximately nine-day PBMC culture with coronavirus spike peptide pools or control peptides (ViraFEST assay). The sample was CD4+ T cells from blood, cultured in vitro. All receptors derive from a human donor who had recovered from COVID-19.

This chain links TRBV6-4 with TRBJ2-3; D gene unclear. V gave up 4 bases and J gave up 6 bases, with 11 bases separating them. From germline, CDR1 is MRHNA and CDR2 SNTAGT. This CDR3 has 13 amino acids. The CDR3 protein is CASSVDFRDTQYF. As DNA, the CDR3 is TGTGCCAGCAGTGTAGACTTTCGGGATACGCAGTATTTT.

The CDR3 here is CASSAYGPQANYGYTF. The DNA for the CDR3 is TGTGCCAGCAGCGCCTACGGACCGCAAGCTAACTATGGCTACACCTTC. V and J are TRBV27 and TRBJ1-2, with D unresolved. The V end was cut by 6 bases, the J end by 0 bases, with 17 bases between. Per the germline V gene, CDR1 is MNHEY and CDR2 is SMNVEV (reference sequence). The CDR3 length is 16 residues.

The chain couples TRBV6-1 to TRBJ1-2; tentative D call: TRBD1 (5 bases). The CDR3 covers 14 residues. V lost 4 bases to trimming and J lost 1 base, with 10 bases between them. Germline CDR1 is MNHNS and CDR2 is SASEGT. CDR3 DNA: TGTGCCAGCAGTGTGGGACGGAATAACTATGGCTACACCTTC. Protein product: CASSVGRNNYGYTF.

The CDR3: CASSAALGYGYTF. For the CDR3, the DNA is TGTGCCAGCAGCGCCGCCCTGGGATATGGCTACACCTTC. This rearrangement joins TRBV2 to TRBJ1-2; D unresolved. The CDR3 length is 13 residues. Trimming pared 6 bases from V and 5 bases from J, leaving 13 bases between. Germline CDR1 is SNHLY and CDR2 is FYNNEI. Supplemented by reference TRBV2 and TRBJ1-2, the full variable domain reads EPEVTQTPSHQVTQMGQEVILRCVPISNHLYFYWYRQILGQKVEFLVSFYNNEISEKSEIFDDQFSVERPDGSNFTLKIRSTKLEDSAMYFCASSAALGYGYTFGSGTRLTVV.

This clonotype was picked up a small number of times. The chain couples TRBV30 to TRBJ1-1; possible D gene TRBD1, 5 bases. Germline V gives CDR1 GTSNPN, CDR2 SVGIG (reference sequence). The length of the CDR3 is 13 residues. The V end was cut by 3 bases, the J end by 0 bases, with 8 bases between. The CDR3 loop reads CAWRRQMNTEAFF. The CDR3 DNA reads as TGTGCCTGGAGGAGACAGATGAACACTGAAGCTTTCTTT.

This clonotype has just a few counts. The chain recombines TRBV20-1 with TRBJ1-2; weak D call: TRBD1 (6 bases). This CDR3 is 16 amino acids long. The germline CDR1 and CDR2 sequences are DFQATT and SNEGSKA (reference sequence). With 0 bases removed from V and 8 bases from J, the gap between germline ends came to 22 bases. In DNA, the CDR3 is TGCAGTGCTAGAGATGGGATAAAAGGGGGGCGACAGGGCTACACCTTC. Translating gives CSARDGIKGGRQGYTF.

V usage is TRBV30 and J usage is TRBJ2-6; perhaps TRBD1 as D (6 bases). Trimming left V 6 bases short and J 0 bases short, with 9 bases between. This CDR3 has 14 amino acids. CDR1 GTSNPN and CDR2 SVGIG come from the germline V gene (reference sequence). CDR3 DNA: TGTGCCTGTACACAGGGCTCTGGGGCCAACGTCCTGACTTTC. Translated: CACTQGSGANVLTF.

This chain uses TRBV6-2 or TRBV6-3 with TRBJ2-7, with 8 bases that match TRBD2. CDR1 and CDR2 (germline): MNHEY, SVGEGT. This CDR3 has 14 residues. J was trimmed by 2 bases and V by 7 bases; bases with no gene match: 7. The CDR3 coding sequence is TGTGCCAGCAAGGGTAGCGGGACCCCCTACGAGCAGTACTTC. Translated: CASKGSGTPYEQYF.

This clonotype was observed a single time. The chain recombines TRBV27 with TRBJ1-1; perhaps TRBD1 as D (6 bases). Deletions cut 7 bases from V and 4 bases from J, with 13 bases between. This CDR3 is built from 13 residues. From germline, CDR1 is MNHEY and CDR2 SMNVEV (reference sequence). CDR3 region: CASTVQGSTEAFF. CDR3 bases: TGTGCCAGCACAGTCCAGGGGAGCACTGAAGCTTTCTTT.

V gene TRBV20-1 combines with J gene TRBJ1-1; D not certain. Trimming cost V 6 bases and J 1 base, with 6 bases left between them. CDR1 is DFQATT and CDR2 is SNEGSKA in the germline V gene (reference sequence). The CDR3 has 11 residues. This chain's CDR3 is CSAAGNTEAFF. The CDR3, as DNA: TGCAGTGCAGCAGGGAACACTGAAGCTTTCTTT.

Turning to this clonotype: A read error may account for a junction end that differs from germline. This chain links TRBV10-3 with TRBJ1-2; a weak D match, TRBD1 (6 bases). The CDR3 sequence is 14 residues long. Germline CDR1 reads ENHRY; CDR2 reads SYGVKD. The CDR3 nucleotides are TGTACCATCAGTCCAAGACAGGAGATCTATGGCTACACCTTC. The encoded protein is CTISPRQEIYGYTF.

The V and J genes are TRBV18 and TRBJ2-5; no clear D gene. V was pared by 3 bases and J by 0 bases, with 2 bases between. The CDR3 is made up of 12 amino acids. Germline V lookup: CDR1 KGHSH, CDR2 LQKENI. The CDR3 region is CASSPYQETQYF. Written as DNA, the CDR3 is TGTGCCAGCTCACCGTACCAAGAGACCCAGTACTTC.

This chain connects TRBV24-1 to TRBJ2-5; 7 nucleotides match TRBD2. In germline, CDR1 is KGHDR, CDR2 SFDVKD. There are 15 residues in the CDR3. J gave up 5 bases and V 2 bases, and 7 bases lay outside the gene matches. CDR3 bases: TGTGCCACCAGTGATTGGAGAGCGGGGCAGGAGACCCAGTACTTC. Protein sequence: CATSDWRAGQETQYF.

The chain is built from TRBV6-1 and TRBJ1-1; D is ambiguous. Per the germline V gene, CDR1 is MNHNS and CDR2 is SASEGT. This CDR3 spans 16 amino acids. V was cut by 7 bases and J by 1 base, with 19 bases left in between. The CDR3, as DNA: TGTGCCAGCACTCTCCGGGATTATGCAGGGAACACTGAAGCTTTCTTT. Amino acids: CASTLRDYAGNTEAFF.

The chain carries TRBV20-1 and TRBJ1-5, with 8 bases matching TRBD1. With V trimmed by 3 bases and J by 7 bases, 5 bases remained unmatched. Germline lookup yields CDR1 DFQATT and CDR2 SNEGSKA (reference sequence). The CDR3 runs to 13 residues. The CDR3 spells CSASRTGRQPQHF. The CDR3 coding sequence is TGCAGTGCTAGTAGGACAGGGCGACAGCCCCAGCATTTT.

The rearrangement links TRBV15 to TRBJ1-5, with TRBD1 as a possible D gene (6 bases). The CDR3 loop spans 16 amino acids. Trimming removed 0 bases from V and 7 bases from J, with 16 bases in between. The germline gives CDR1 LNHNV, CDR2 YYDKDF (reference sequence). As DNA, the CDR3 is TGTGCCACCAGCAGAGATCTCAGGGGCGGGAGGCAGCCCCAGCATTTT. This codes for CATSRDLRGGRQPQHF.

The V call is TRBV21-1, the J call TRBJ2-7; the table gives TRBD2 as D, unverified against the DNA. TRBV21-1 is a pseudogene locus. The CDR3 runs 14 residues. This CDR3 reads CASRRLAPRREQYF. For the CDR3, the DNA is TGTGCCAGCAGAAGACTAGCTCCTAGGCGGGAGCAGTACTTC.

The chain uses TRBV7-9 and TRBJ1-1; perhaps TRBD1 as D (6 bases). Trimming stripped 10 bases from V and 1 base from J, with 10 bases between. CDR3 length: 12 amino acids. The germline CDR1 and CDR2 sequences are SEHNR and FQNEAQ (reference sequence). In nucleotides, the CDR3 is TGTGCCATCCAGGGGCCGAACACTGAAGCTTTCTTT. Protein: CAIQGPNTEAFF.

This chain connects TRBV6-1 to TRBJ2-5, with a possible D match to TRBD1 (6 bases). The CDR3 runs to 13 residues. Germline values: CDR1 MNHNS, CDR2 SASEGT. Trimming pared 5 bases from V and 5 bases from J, leaving 12 bases between. The CDR3 region is CASSPGVRETQYF. The CDR3 DNA reads as TGTGCCAGCAGTCCAGGGGTCAGGGAGACCCAGTACTTC.

The rearrangement links TRBV6-5 to TRBJ1-2, with a tentative D call TRBD1 (5 bases). Trimming took off 2 bases at V and 4 bases at J, with 8 bases between the two ends. The CDR3 runs 13 residues. CDR1 MNHEY and CDR2 SVGAGI come from the germline V gene. CDR3 protein: CASSYTGPYGYTF. The CDR3 DNA sequence: TGTGCCAGCAGTTACACGGGACCCTATGGCTACACCTTC.

The table lists this clonotype with a few counts. The chain joins TRBV30 to TRBJ2-5, with D perhaps matching TRBD2 (6 bases). Trimming took 1 base from V and 2 from J, leaving 8 bases between them. Germline CDR1 reads GTSNPN; CDR2 reads SVGIG (reference sequence). This CDR3 contains 13 residues. CDR3 region: CAWSAGGQETQYF. Here the CDR3 DNA reads TGTGCCTGGAGTGCCGGGGGTCAAGAGACCCAGTACTTC.

V usage is TRBV18 and J usage is TRBJ2-6, with D possibly matching TRBD1 (6 bases). CDR1 KGHSH and CDR2 LQKENI come from the germline V gene. The CDR3 consists of 15 residues. Trimming shortened V by 6 bases and J by 1 base, and 10 bases separated the two germline ends. The CDR3 spells CASSPRGSGANVLTF. CDR3 nucleotide sequence: TGTGCCAGCTCCCCCAGGGGATCTGGGGCCAACGTCCTGACTTTC.

The rearrangement links TRBV19 to TRBJ1-2, with D unclear. The length of the CDR3 is 15 residues. The germline gives CDR1 LNHDA, CDR2 SQIVND (reference sequence). V lost 1 base to trimming and J lost 0 bases, with 9 bases between them. The CDR3 DNA reads as TGTGCCAGTAGTATAGGCGGCAGCGCTAACTATGGCTACACCTTC. Amino acids: CASSIGGSANYGYTF.

The chain employs TRBV6-5 and TRBJ2-1, with 9 bases identical to TRBD2. The CDR3 runs to 17 residues. The junction had 8 bases not matched to a gene; V was cut back by 2 bases and J by 3 bases. CDR1 is MNHEY and CDR2 is SVGAGI in the germline V gene. The CDR3 is CASSYRGREGNYNEQFF. Here the CDR3 DNA reads TGTGCCAGCAGTTACCGCGGGAGGGAGGGGAACTACAATGAGCAGTTCTTC.

The chain employs TRBV6-2 or TRBV6-3 and TRBJ2-2; TRBD2 agrees at 11 bases. CDR1 is MNHEY, CDR2 SVGEGT, per germline. V trimming: 2 bases; J trimming: 8 bases; junction bases outside the gene matches: 4. The CDR3 length is 15 residues. The CDR3 loop is CASSYIASGRGELFF. CDR3 sequence (DNA): TGTGCCAGCAGTTACATCGCTAGCGGGAGGGGGGAGCTGTTTTTT.

The rearrangement uses TRBV20-1 and TRBJ1-5, with D perhaps TRBD1 (5 bases). V lost 1 base, J lost 3 bases, and 16 bases lay in between. Germline V gene lookup returns CDR1 DFQATT and CDR2 SNEGSKA (reference sequence). This CDR3 spans 16 amino acids. The CDR3 coding sequence is TGCAGTGCTAGAGGTCGCCAGGGCCCCTCCAATCAGCCCCAGCATTTT. Protein sequence: CSARGRQGPSNQPQHF.